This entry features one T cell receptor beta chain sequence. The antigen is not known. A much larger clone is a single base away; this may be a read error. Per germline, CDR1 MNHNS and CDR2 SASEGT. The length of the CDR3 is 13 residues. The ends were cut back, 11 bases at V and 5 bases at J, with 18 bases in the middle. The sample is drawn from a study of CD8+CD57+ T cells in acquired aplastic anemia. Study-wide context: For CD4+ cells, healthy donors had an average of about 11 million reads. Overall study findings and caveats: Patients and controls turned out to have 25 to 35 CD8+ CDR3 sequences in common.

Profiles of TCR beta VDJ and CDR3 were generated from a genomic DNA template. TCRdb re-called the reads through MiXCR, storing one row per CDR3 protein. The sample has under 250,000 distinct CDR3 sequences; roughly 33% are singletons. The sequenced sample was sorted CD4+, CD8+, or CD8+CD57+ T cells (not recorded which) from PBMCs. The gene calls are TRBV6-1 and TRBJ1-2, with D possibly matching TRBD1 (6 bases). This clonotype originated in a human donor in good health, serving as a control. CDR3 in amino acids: CAGSLGAGYGYTF. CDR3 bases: TGTGCCGGCTCTTTGGGGGCGGGGTATGGCTACACCTTC.